These 5 T cell receptor beta chains originate from one sample sequenced in a study of T cells in Graves' hyperthyroidism and ophthalmopathy. Regions amplified from RNA transcripts were the TCR beta CDR3 regions. When the TCR CDR3 underwent first-round RT-PCR, the HTBI primer set was used. TCRdb passed the multiplex PCR reads through MiXCR, listing each CDR3 protein once. The sample has about 210,000 distinct CDR3 sequences, roughly 17% seen once. The sequencing sample was made of blood. These receptors originate from a man between 45 and 60 years old with Graves' hyperthyroidism.

This clonotype was observed many times. J is TRBJ1-5 and V is TRBV2, with TRBD1 matching over 8 bases. Germline V lookup: CDR1 SNHLY, CDR2 FYNNEI. The length of the CDR3 is 15 residues. V shed 6 bases, J shed 6 bases, and the junction held 10 bases outside the gene matches. The CDR3 DNA reads as TGTGCCAGCAGCGGAGCAGGGGGCGGGAGTCAGCCCCAGCATTTT. Translating it yields CASSGAGGGSQPQHF. Supplemented by reference TRBV2 and TRBJ1-5, the full variable domain reads EPEVTQTPSHQVTQMGQEVILRCVPISNHLYFYWYRQILGQKVEFLVSFYNNEISEKSEIFDDQFSVERPDGSNFTLKIRSTKLEDSAMYFCASSGAGGGSQPQHFGDGTRLSIL.

The rearrangement links TRBV20-1 to TRBJ2-7; TRBD1 aligns across 9 bases. This CDR3 spans 14 amino acids. J lost 4 bases, V lost 0 bases, and 4 bases had no gene match. The germline V gene has CDR1 DFQATT and CDR2 SNEGSKA (reference sequence). The CDR3 DNA reads TGCAGTGCTAGAGACACGGGACAGGGATACGAGCAGTACTTC. Translated: CSARDTGQGYEQYF.

This clonotype occurred many times. This chain joins TRBV11-2 and TRBJ2-5; possible D gene TRBD2, 6 bases. The germline V gene encodes CDR1 SGHAT and CDR2 FQNNGV. The CDR3 extends over 15 amino acids. V lost 5 bases to trimming and J lost 3 bases, with 16 bases between them. The CDR3: CASSPSYGGEETQYF. The CDR3 DNA follows: TGTGCCAGCAGCCCGAGCTACGGAGGGGAAGAGACCCAGTACTTC.

This clonotype came up a few times. The V gene is TRBV2, the J gene TRBJ2-1; 9 bases are shared with TRBD1. CDR3 length: 11 amino acids. The junction had 0 bases not matched to a gene; V was cut back by 11 bases and J by 4 bases. Germline V lookup: CDR1 SNHLY, CDR2 FYNNEI. The CDR3: CAGTGYNEQFF. CDR3 DNA: TGTGCCGGGACAGGGTACAATGAGCAGTTCTTC. Based on the CDR3 plus reference TRBV2 and TRBJ2-1, the full variable domain is EPEVTQTPSHQVTQMGQEVILRCVPISNHLYFYWYRQILGQKVEFLVSFYNNEISEKSEIFDDQFSVERPDGSNFTLKIRSTKLEDSAMYFCAGTGYNEQFFGPGTRLTVL.

This clonotype was detected many times. The CDR3 reads CASVTPGAGNEQFF. Here the CDR3 DNA reads TGTGCCAGCGTCACGCCCGGGGCCGGGAATGAGCAGTTCTTC. The V call is TRBV12-3 or TRBV12-4, the J call TRBJ2-1; TRBD1 or TRBD2 may be the D gene (5 bases each). The V gene lost 8 bases and the J gene lost 7 bases, with 18 bases spanning the gap. The CDR3 consists of 14 residues.